This T cell receptor beta chain was recorded in a study of control samples from healthy donors and cancer patients. This table comes from immunoSEQ multiplex PCR, and its TCRdb copy is limited to in-frame clones, with some not included. The repertoire has around 71,000 clones, about 87% of them found once; the top ten carry 2% to 2.5%. The CDR3 runs 14 residues. V shed 6 bases and J shed 2 bases, with 13 bases lying between them. CDR1 is MNHEY, CDR2 SVGAGI, per germline. The TCR sequence derives from a woman aged 45-60 years with head and neck cancer. The rearrangement joins TRBV6-5 to TRBJ2-5, with a tentative D call TRBD2 (7 bases). The specimen sequenced was PBMCs. For the CDR3, the DNA is TGTGCCAGCAGCGGGGGGCAGATACAAGAGACCCAGTACTTC. It translates to CASSGGQIQETQYF.